This TCR beta chain was recovered during a study of CD8 T cells in ankylosing spondylitis. The CDR3 is 15 residues long. V lost 11 bases to trimming and J lost 1 base; unmatched junction nucleotides: 8. Germline V gives CDR1 WNHNN, CDR2 SYGVQD (reference sequence). Study-wide results and caveats: Reportedly, matched ankylosing spondylitis synovial fluid was significantly enriched for disease-linked clones. A motif of fewer than ten highly homologous TCR beta variants was seen as apparently characteristic of ankylosing spondylitis blood.

TCRdb passed the 5' RACE reads through MiXCR, listing each CDR3 protein once. Of about 500,000 distinct CDR3 sequences in the sample, roughly 12% were seen once. In this sample, this clonotype turned up a few times. The antigen remains undetermined. The sample was blood, either unsorted or a sorted T cell fraction (not recorded which). This chain uses TRBV10-1 with TRBJ2-7; 13 bases align to TRBD2. The TCR was taken from a male donor with ankylosing spondylitis. CDR3 region: CAGTRGLAGSYEQYF. DNA for the CDR3: TGCGCCGGGACCCGGGGACTAGCGGGGTCCTACGAGCAGTACTTC.